This paragraph covers one TCR beta chain sequence. Amplified TCR beta CDR3 regions derived from RNA transcripts. TCR CDR3 regions were first amplified by RT-PCR with HTBI primers. In TCRdb, the multiplex PCR reads were re-called with MiXCR into one record per CDR3 protein. Counted here are roughly 750,000 distinct CDR3 sequences, about 16% occurring once; the ten biggest clones make up 8.4%. The data belong to a study of T cells in Graves' hyperthyroidism and ophthalmopathy. This receptor was taken from a man younger than 30 with Graves' hyperthyroidism. Sequencing was done on a sample of blood.

The CDR3 loop is CASSLGLSQYF. CDR3 coding DNA: TGTGCCAGCAGTTTAGGATTATCGCAGTATTTT. This chain links TRBV12-3 or TRBV12-4 with TRBJ2-3; no clear D. The CDR3 is 11 amino acids. V lost 1 base and J lost 10, with 6 bases in between.